Below, 21 T cell receptor beta chains from the same sample are listed, as sequenced in a study of glioma-infiltrating T cells. The iRepertoire nested amplicon-rescue multiplex PCR amplified TCR alpha and beta CDR3s from RNA. TCRdb independently ran MiXCR on the multiplex PCR reads; one entry per CDR3 protein. The sample lists approximately 190,000 distinct CDR3 sequences; approximately 30% were seen once. Sample: glioma tissue, nonneoplastic brain tissue, or PBMCs (not recorded which). The receptors originated from a human donor with low-grade glioma or glioblastoma, undergoing nonglioma brain surgery, or in good health (not recorded which).

This clonotype has a count of ten or more. This chain uses TRBV5-1 with TRBJ1-2; D unresolved. V shed 4 bases and J shed 1 base, with 14 bases lying between them. Germline V gene data show CDR1 as SGHRS and CDR2 as YFSETQ. The CDR3 spans 15 residues. The CDR3 DNA sequence: TGCGCCAGCAGCGTGACTATTCAAGATAACTATGGCTACACCTTC. This gives the protein CASSVTIQDNYGYTF.

This clonotype was counted many times. The chain employs TRBV10-3 and TRBJ1-1; the D is unclear. In germline, CDR1 is ENHRY, CDR2 SYGVKD. V was pared by 4 bases and J by 3 bases, with 9 bases between. The CDR3 is 13 residues long. The CDR3 DNA sequence: TGTGCCATCAGTGTATACAGAGACACTGAAGCTTTCTTT. Protein product: CAISVYRDTEAFF.

In its sample, this clonotype was seen a few times. The DNA of the CDR3 is TGCGCCAGCAGCTTGGATAGTAGGGGGGACAATGAGCAGTTCTTC. Translated: CASSLDSRGDNEQFF. The V gene is TRBV5-1, the J gene TRBJ2-1; either TRBD1 or TRBD2 may fit D (6 bases each). Per germline, CDR1 SGHRS and CDR2 YFSETQ. V lost 0 bases to trimming and J lost 5 bases, with 12 bases between them. The CDR3 extends over 15 amino acids.

This clonotype was detected only a few times. The genes are TRBV5-1 and TRBJ2-5; D gene unclear. CDR1 SGHRS and CDR2 YFSETQ come from the germline V gene. The CDR3 has 14 amino acids. Trimming took 4 bases from V and 5 from J, leaving 15 bases between them. The CDR3 is CASSLGSGRETQYF. CDR3 DNA: TGCGCCAGCAGCCTAGGCTCGGGTCGGGAGACCCAGTACTTC.

This clonotype has ten or more counts. V gene TRBV27 combines with J gene TRBJ1-5, with 8 bases lining up with TRBD1. CDR1 is MNHEY, CDR2 SMNVEV, per germline (reference sequence). The CDR3 is made up of 18 amino acids. V shed 5 bases and J 6 bases; nucleotides not matched to a gene: 18. This chain's CDR3 is CASSPTTGETLLIQPQHF. As DNA, the CDR3 is TGTGCCAGCAGTCCCACGACAGGGGAAACTCTTCTTATTCAGCCCCAGCATTTT.

Many counts were recorded for this clonotype. The rearrangement joins TRBV5-4 to TRBJ2-7; 8 bases are shared with TRBD1. The germline V gene has CDR1 SGHNT and CDR2 YYREEE (reference sequence). Trimming cost V 3 bases and J 2 bases; bases outside gene matches: 10. The CDR3 runs to 16 residues. CDR3 amino acids: CASSWGVGTGAYEQYF. The CDR3 DNA sequence: TGTGCCAGCAGCTGGGGAGTCGGGACAGGCGCCTACGAGCAGTACTTC.

The chain is built from TRBV20-1 and TRBJ1-1; D perhaps matches TRBD1 (5 bases). CDR1 is DFQATT, CDR2 SNEGSKA, per germline (reference sequence). The CDR3 is made up of 14 amino acids. V lost 8 bases, J lost 3 bases, and 19 bases lay in between. CDR3 bases: TGCAGTCCTGGGAGCGCAGGGAGGGACACTGAAGCTTTCTTT. It codes for CSPGSAGRDTEAFF.

The chain combines TRBV6-6 with TRBJ2-1; D call uncertain. From germline, CDR1 is MNHNY and CDR2 SVGAGI (reference sequence). Trimming removed 7 bases from V and 2 bases from J, with 21 bases in between. The CDR3 runs to 17 residues. Here the CDR3 reads CASTKEPGNKTYNEQFF. CDR3 coding DNA: TGTGCCAGCACCAAGGAGCCCGGAAATAAGACCTACAATGAGCAGTTCTTC.

This clonotype was detected many times. The chain recombines TRBV6-2 or TRBV6-3 with TRBJ1-1; D call uncertain. Trimming cost V 1 base and J 7 bases, with 7 bases left between them. CDR1 and CDR2 from the germline V gene are MNHEY and SVGEGT. The CDR3 length is 12 residues. The CDR3 nucleotides are TGTGCCAGCAGTTACTATGGCCTTGAAGCTTTCTTT. Translation: CASSYYGLEAFF.

The gene calls are TRBV27 and TRBJ2-1; 12 bases fit TRBD1. The germline gives CDR1 MNHEY, CDR2 SMNVEV (reference sequence). V was pared by 5 bases and J by 9 bases, with 8 bases of the junction left unmatched. This CDR3 region has 15 residues. DNA for the CDR3: TGTGCCAGCAGTGCCGGGACAGGGGGCTTGGGTGAGCAGTTCTTC. It translates to CASSAGTGGLGEQFF.

The sample holds many counts of this clonotype. The chain joins TRBV12-3 or TRBV12-4 to TRBJ1-5, with a tentative D call TRBD1 (5 bases). This CDR3 has 14 amino acids. The V gene lost 2 bases and the J gene lost 6 bases, with 11 bases spanning the gap. The CDR3 nucleotides read TGTGCCAGCAGTTTATCGGCAGGGTTTCAGCCCCAGCATTTT. Translated: CASSLSAGFQPQHF.

This clonotype was observed many times. The chain has TRBV28 and TRBJ1-2; D unclear. Per germline, CDR1 MDHEN and CDR2 SYDVKM. This CDR3 comprises 13 residues. V was shortened by 5 bases and J by 4 bases, with 11 bases between the two germline ends. DNA of the CDR3: TGTGCCAGCAGTGTAGGGTATTCCTATGGCTACACCTTC. Translation gives CASSVGYSYGYTF.

This clonotype occurred many times. V is TRBV28 and J is TRBJ1-6; D is possibly TRBD1 (5 bases). The CDR3 runs to 17 residues. CDR1 and CDR2 (germline): MDHEN, SYDVKM. Trimming removed 5 bases from V and 5 bases from J, with 19 bases in between. CDR3 nucleotide sequence: TGTGCCAGCAGTCAAATCGCTTGGGGGGAAAATAATTCACCCCTCCACTTT. Encoded protein: CASSQIAWGENNSPLHF.

The chain uses TRBV6-1 and TRBJ2-1; a possible D gene is TRBD2 (5 bases). The CDR3 runs 12 residues. V lost 6 bases, J lost 8 bases, and 11 bases lay in between. Germline V CDR1 and CDR2: MNHNS, SASEGT. The CDR3 region has the DNA TGTGCCAGCAGAACTAGTTCCTATGAGCAGTTCTTC. Translation: CASRTSSYEQFF.

This clonotype was counted ten times or more. The genes are TRBV20-1 and TRBJ2-7; 9 positions agree with TRBD1. This CDR3 contains 21 residues. Trimming removed 3 bases from V and 2 bases from J; junction bases left unmatched: 26. Per the germline V gene, CDR1 is DFQATT and CDR2 is SNEGSKA (reference sequence). Here the CDR3 reads CSASGTGSRGGLGSGTYEQYF. CDR3 DNA sequence: TGCAGTGCTAGCGGGACAGGGAGTCGCGGCGGGCTCGGGAGCGGCACCTACGAGCAGTACTTC.

Concerning this clonotype itself: This may stem from a read error, because a much larger clone lies one nucleotide away. The chain links TRBV20-1 to TRBJ2-3; 14 positions agree with TRBD2. J gave up 3 bases and V 5 bases, and 10 bases lay outside the gene matches. In germline, CDR1 is DFQATT, CDR2 SNEGSKA (reference sequence). The CDR3 is made up of 17 amino acids. CDR3 sequence (DNA): TGCAGTGCTCTGGGACGACTAGCGGGAGGGCCTACAGATACGCAGTATTTT. The encoded protein is CSALGRLAGGPTDTQYF.

This clonotype was detected many times. The chain joins TRBV20-1 to TRBJ2-1, with 7 bases aligning to TRBD2. This CDR3 has 14 amino acids. V dropped 5 bases and J dropped 7; count of bases not matched to a gene: 11. Germline V gives CDR1 DFQATT, CDR2 SNEGSKA (reference sequence). The CDR3 nucleotides read TGCAGTGCTCCCTTAGCGGGCCTACGGAATGAGCAGTTCTTC. Its translation: CSAPLAGLRNEQFF.

This chain joins TRBV2 and TRBJ2-4, with D possibly matching TRBD1 (6 bases). V was shortened by 8 bases and J by 1 base, with 9 bases between the two germline ends. The CDR3 extends over 13 amino acids. From germline, CDR1 is SNHLY and CDR2 FYNNEI. The CDR3 reads CASLTGAKNIQYF. The CDR3 DNA reads as TGTGCCAGCCTTACAGGGGCCAAAAACATTCAGTACTTC. The whole variable domain, filled in from reference TRBV2 and TRBJ2-4, reads EPEVTQTPSHQVTQMGQEVILRCVPISNHLYFYWYRQILGQKVEFLVSFYNNEISEKSEIFDDQFSVERPDGSNFTLKIRSTKLEDSAMYFCASLTGAKNIQYFGAGTRLSVL.

This clonotype was observed a handful of times. This chain connects TRBV7-9 to TRBJ2-3; 9 bases are a match to TRBD2. V dropped 5 bases and J dropped 3; count of bases not matched to a gene: 9. CDR1 and CDR2 (germline): SEHNR, FQNEAQ (reference sequence). The CDR3 extends over 16 amino acids. The CDR3 region has the DNA TGTGCCAGCAGCGGGGTACTAGCGGGCCCTACAGATACGCAGTATTTT. Translating gives CASSGVLAGPTDTQYF.

The chain combines TRBV9 with TRBJ2-3; D is tentatively TRBD1 or TRBD2 (5 bases each). V was shortened by 4 bases and J by 2 bases, with 17 bases between the two germline ends. This CDR3 contains 16 residues. CDR1 SGDLS and CDR2 YYNGEE come from the germline V gene. CDR3 sequence: CASSPPPGTPTDTQYF. The DNA for the CDR3 is TGTGCCAGCAGCCCCCCCCCAGGGACCCCCACAGATACGCAGTATTTT.

In the case of this clonotype: A clone one base away is much larger, so this may be a read error. V and J are TRBV12-3 or TRBV12-4 and TRBJ2-5; D unresolved. The CDR3 is made up of 15 amino acids. The V and J ends lost 3 bases and 1 base respectively, with 12 bases between them. The CDR3 region is CASSFSQASQETQYF. As DNA, the CDR3 is TGTGCCAGCAGTTTTTCACAAGCCAGCCAAGAGACCCAGTACTTC.